These 4 T cell receptor beta chains were all obtained from the same sample, sequenced in a study of T cell responses to AZD1222 COVID-19 vaccine. Produced via immunoSEQ multiplex PCR; TCRdb's table is partial and in-frame only. The sample lists approximately 70,000 clones, 86% seen once, with about 2.4% in the top ten. This sample comprised peripheral blood, obtained on day 0 of AZD1222 vaccination. The receptors here all came from an adult in good health.

This sequence joins TRBV29-1 and TRBJ1-2; D is possibly TRBD1 (6 bases). Trimming cost V 7 bases and J 4 bases, with 16 bases left between them. CDR1 and CDR2 from the germline V gene are SQVTM and ANQGSEA. The CDR3 extends over 13 amino acids. The CDR3 loop reads CSACEDSIYGYTF. As DNA, the CDR3 is TGCAGCGCCTGCGAGGACAGCATCTATGGCTACACCTTC.

The V call is TRBV14, the J call TRBJ2-3, with 9 bases matching TRBD1. This CDR3 is built from 13 residues. Germline CDR1 reads SGHDN; CDR2 reads FVKESK. Germline trimming cut 4 bases from V and 5 bases from J; bases unmatched to any gene: 1. The CDR3 loop is CASSRQGGDTQYF. CDR3 coding DNA: TGTGCCAGCAGCCGACAGGGGGGAGATACGCAGTATTTT.

The genes are TRBV3-1 (or the pseudogene TRBV3-2) and TRBJ1-1; 8 bases align to TRBD1. This CDR3 has 17 residues. Per the germline V gene, CDR1 is LGHDT and CDR2 is YNNKEL (reference sequence). Trimming removed 2 bases from V and 6 bases from J; junction bases left unmatched: 14. CDR3 sequence: CASSQFSRLPQGAEAFF. The CDR3 nucleotides are TGTGCCAGCAGCCAATTTTCACGGCTCCCACAGGGGGCTGAAGCTTTCTTT.

The chain combines TRBV19 with TRBJ1-1; D is possibly TRBD1 (5 bases). The V and J ends lost 7 bases and 4 bases respectively, with 16 bases between them. The CDR3 runs to 14 residues. Germline CDR1 LNHDA, CDR2 SQIVND (reference sequence). The CDR3 nucleotides read TGTGCCAGTAATAGGGGACTTCTTGCCACTGAAGCTTTCTTT. Amino acids: CASNRGLLATEAFF.